The entry below describes one TCR beta chain. No antigen is known for it. This specimen comes from a study of shared clonotypes between healthy human individuals. Regarding the study as a whole: With a few donors compared, around 5.4% of naive CD4 clonotypes were shared. Lower generation probabilities were found for non-shared clonotypes than for those shared by all four donors.

A split of CD4+ cells into CD45RA+ naive and CD45RA-negative memory subsets was performed. Method: immunoSEQ multiplex PCR; TCRdb's copy keeps in-frame clones and lacks some. In the table there are 2.5 million or so clones, around 90% of which are singletons. This clonotype originated in a man aged 18 to 30 in good health. The source material was naive CD4+ T cells sorted from blood. The subset here: CD45RA+ positively selected.

This CDR3 is CASSQSPGADTEAFF. CDR3 DNA sequence: TGTGCCAGCAGCCAATCGCCAGGTGCGGACACTGAAGCTTTCTTT. This chain uses TRBV16 with TRBJ1-1, with D hard to call. CDR3 size: 15 residues. Trimming left V 0 bases short and J 3 bases short, with 11 bases between. CDR1 and CDR2 from the germline V gene are KGHSY and FQNENV.